One and the same sample provided the 16 T cell receptor beta chains below, sequenced in a study of cytomegalovirus exposure and HLA in healthy donors. Researchers ran the PCR with 60 Vbeta and 13 Jbeta primers. Sequencing was performed with immunoSEQ multiplex PCR; in TCRdb, only in-frame clones are kept and a portion is missing. The sample includes over 150,000 clones, around 74% of them seen just once. Sequenced input: PBMCs. These receptors all stem from a girl aged 5-17 years in good health and CMV-seropositive.

This chain links TRBV6-5 with TRBJ2-7; 8 nucleotides align to TRBD1. The CDR3 is made up of 13 amino acids. V dropped 6 bases and J dropped 4; count of bases not matched to a gene: 5. Per the germline V gene, CDR1 is MNHEY and CDR2 is SVGAGI. The CDR3 nucleotides read TGTGCCAGCAGGGAGACAGGGGTTTACGAGCAGTACTTC. This gives the protein CASRETGVYEQYF.

The rearrangement joins TRBV6-1 to TRBJ1-6; TRBD1 aligns across 10 bases. Germline assignment: CDR1 MNHNS and CDR2 SASEGT. This CDR3 region has 13 residues. After removal of 7 bases from V and 14 bases from J, the junction contained 8 bases not matched to a gene. CDR3 protein: CASNDRGRMSLHF. CDR3 bases: TGTGCCAGCAACGACAGGGGGCGAATGTCCCTCCACTTT.

The V call is TRBV11-2, the J call TRBJ2-2; D perhaps matches TRBD1 (6 bases). V was trimmed by 5 bases and J by 2 bases, leaving 9 bases between them. Germline CDR1 and CDR2: SGHAT and FQNNGV. The CDR3 consists of 14 residues. In DNA form, the CDR3 reads TGTGCCAGCAGCCGGGACACTAACACCGGGGAGCTGTTTTTT. Encoded protein: CASSRDTNTGELFF.

J is TRBJ2-1 and V is TRBV14, with D possibly being TRBD1 (6 bases). V lost 5 bases and J lost 6, with 17 bases in between. The length of the CDR3 is 15 residues. Per the germline V gene, CDR1 is SGHDN and CDR2 is FVKESK. CDR3 in DNA: TGTGCCAGCAGCGGGATCTTGGGGGCCCTCAATGAGCAGTTCTTC. It is translated as CASSGILGALNEQFF.

The CDR3 region is CASSYRTGAEGYTF. The CDR3 DNA sequence: TGTGCCAGCAGTTACCGTACAGGGGCGGAAGGCTACACCTTC. This chain uses TRBV6-5 with TRBJ1-2, with 7 bases lining up with TRBD1. Germline V gene lookup returns CDR1 MNHEY and CDR2 SVGAGI. Unmatched junction bases numbered 8, after V lost 2 bases and J lost 8 bases. The CDR3 extends over 14 amino acids.

This clone has more than one count but fewer than ten. V is TRBV27 and J is TRBJ2-2; D remains unclear. This CDR3 region has 13 residues. Germline CDR1 and CDR2: MNHEY and SMNVEV (reference sequence). Trimming took off 5 bases at V and 4 bases at J, with 8 bases between the two ends. This CDR3 is CASSPPVTGELFF. In DNA form, the CDR3 reads TGTGCCAGCAGTCCCCCCGTCACCGGGGAGCTGTTTTTT.

The chain uses TRBV14 and TRBJ2-7; D possibly corresponds to TRBD2 (5 bases). The V end was cut by 1 base, the J end by 6 bases, with 7 bases between. This CDR3 comprises 12 residues. Germline CDR1 reads SGHDN; CDR2 reads FVKESK. CDR3 sequence: CASSQGRAEQYF. The CDR3, as DNA: TGTGCCAGCAGCCAAGGGCGGGCCGAGCAGTACTTC.

The genes are TRBV5-4 and TRBJ2-5; possibly TRBD2 for D (6 bases). The V end was cut by 4 bases, the J end by 5 bases, with 21 bases between. The length of the CDR3 is 16 residues. Germline CDR1 SGHNT, CDR2 YYREEE (reference sequence). The CDR3 DNA sequence: TGTGCCAGCAGCAACGGGGAGGCAAGCGGGTGGGAGACCCAGTACTTC. Its protein is CASSNGEASGWETQYF.

This sequence joins TRBV11-3 and TRBJ2-2, with 8 bases matching TRBD1. The CDR3 spans 15 residues. Unmatched junction bases numbered 4, after V lost 6 bases and J lost 1 base. Germline V CDR1 and CDR2: SGHNT, YENEEA. The CDR3 here is CASRTGTGNTGELFF. DNA for the CDR3: TGTGCCAGCAGGACCGGGACAGGGAACACCGGGGAGCTGTTTTTT.

The chain recombines TRBV5-5 with TRBJ1-2; 10 bases are shared with TRBD1. Germline V gene sequence: CDR1 SGHKS, CDR2 YYEKEE (reference sequence). J was trimmed by 7 bases and V by 1 base; bases with no gene match: 7. The CDR3 loop spans 15 amino acids. The CDR3 sequence is CASSLSAGQGVGYTF. The CDR3 DNA reads TGTGCCAGCAGCTTGTCGGCTGGACAGGGGGTTGGCTACACCTTC.

The V call is TRBV6-7, the J call TRBJ1-3, with 7 nucleotides matching TRBD1. TRBV6-7 qualifies as an ORF whose function is uncertain. V was pared by 7 bases and J by 1 base, with 1 base of the junction left unmatched. This CDR3 is built from 13 residues. The CDR3 loop reads CASNRGSGNTIYF. The CDR3 DNA sequence: TGTGCCAGCAACAGGGGTTCTGGAAACACCATATATTTT.

V usage is TRBV9 and J usage is TRBJ1-4; possibly TRBD1 for D (5 bases). CDR1 is SGDLS, CDR2 YYNGEE, per germline. Trimming took 4 bases from V and 0 from J, leaving 10 bases between them. There are 15 residues in the CDR3. The chain's CDR3 is CASSPRATTNEKLFF. The CDR3 nucleotides are TGTGCCAGCAGCCCCAGGGCCACAACTAATGAAAAACTGTTTTTT.

The CDR3 DNA sequence: TGTGCCAGCAGCTTAGAGTCAGAAAGCTCCTACGAGCAGTACTTC. Protein sequence: CASSLESESSYEQYF. The chain employs TRBV7-8 and TRBJ2-7; D gene uncertain. V was shortened by 1 base and J by 0 bases, with 10 bases between the two germline ends. Germline CDR1 reads SGHVS; CDR2 reads FQNEAQ. The CDR3 is made up of 15 amino acids.

This clone was observed a single time. V is TRBV10-3 and J is TRBJ2-3; 7 positions agree with TRBD1. The CDR3 covers 13 residues. CDR1 and CDR2 from the germline V gene are ENHRY and SYGVKD. The trim removed 10 bases at V and 3 bases at J, leaving 7 bases unmatched. The CDR3 spells CATTGVVTDTQYF. The CDR3 nucleotides are TGTGCCACAACAGGGGTTGTTACAGATACGCAGTATTTT.

The chain employs TRBV27 and TRBJ2-1; TRBD2 is a possible D gene (6 bases). CDR1 is MNHEY, CDR2 SMNVEV, per germline (reference sequence). Trimming pared 5 bases from V and 0 bases from J, leaving 11 bases between. The CDR3 has 15 amino acids. The CDR3 reads CASSPGSFSYNEQFF. The CDR3 DNA follows: TGTGCCAGCAGTCCCGGGAGTTTCTCCTACAATGAGCAGTTCTTC.

V is TRBV29-1 and J is TRBJ2-7, with TRBD2 identical over 9 bases. This CDR3 is 14 amino acids long. Germline V gene data show CDR1 as SQVTM and CDR2 as ANQGSEA. J was trimmed by 4 bases and V by 5 bases; bases with no gene match: 9. The CDR3 nucleotides are TGCAGCGTTTCCCTCCTAGCGGGACATTACGAGCAGTACTTC. It translates to CSVSLLAGHYEQYF.